This TCR beta chain was captured in a study of blood T cells in healthy people across ages. Caucasian individuals from Russia who were healthy and aged 6 to 90 acted as donors. Study-wide points: The unknown donor CMV status may have confounded expanded clonotype changes.

Per the germline V gene, CDR1 is SQVTM and CDR2 is ANQGSEA. V lost 5 bases and J 1 base, leaving 12 bases between the germline ends. The length of the CDR3 is 14 residues. A second about 7 to 12 cycle PCR used barcoded and J-beta primers. Every cDNA molecule carried a tag from a template-switch adaptor bearing 12 random nucleotides. Sequencing recovered at least 2.5 million CDR3-containing paired-end reads from each sample. One entry per CDR3 protein, called by TCRdb with MiXCR from the 5' RACE reads. The sample holds hundreds of thousands of distinct CDR3 sequences, 55% to 70% seen once. On this clonotype itself: Its target is unknown.

This chain links TRBV29-1 with TRBJ2-1, with a weak D call TRBD2 (5 bases). Sequenced sample: blood. This receptor was obtained from a young man in good health. In DNA form, the CDR3 reads TGCAGCGTTCCGGACCTAGCATCCTACAATGAGCAGTTCTTC. This gives the protein CSVPDLASYNEQFF.